In its sample, the clone carrying this T cell receptor beta chain was seen many times. This entry comes from a study of regulatory T cells in long-lasting Graves disease. In building TCR beta libraries, iRepertoire HTBI primers were used together with Arm-PCR of CDR3 regions. TCRdb re-analysed the multiplex PCR reads in MiXCR, keeping a single row per CDR3 protein. The repertoire holds hundreds of thousands of distinct CDR3 sequences, less than 20% seen once, with 15% to 20% in the top ten. Germline values: CDR1 SGHRS, CDR2 YFSETQ. Trimming took 7 bases from V and 0 from J, leaving 8 bases between them. The CDR3 length is 13 residues. Time point given: newly diagnosed GD, antithyroid drugs for less than 3 months. There was RNA extracted from PBMCs, and the TCR library was made from it. The same sample was also studied in work on T cells in Graves' hyperthyroidism and ophthalmopathy. Per that paper: Aged 18 to 65, the patients had hyperthyroidism that was newly diagnosed and had lasted under 2 months. The study based diagnoses on clinical symptoms, serum thyroxine and TRAb, thyroid ultrasound and orbital computed tomography. The majority of expanded thyroid clonotypes above 0.001 also appeared in blood.

The source was peripheral blood mononuclear cells (PBMCs), collected at new diagnosis, from a patient treated with antithyroid drugs. The V call is TRBV5-1, the J call TRBJ2-1, with a weak D call TRBD1 (5 bases). The receptor's source is a woman in her twenties or thirties with Graves disease. CDR3 loop: CASGQGSYNEQFF. In DNA form, the CDR3 reads TGCGCCAGCGGTCAGGGCTCCTACAATGAGCAGTTCTTC.